This entry lists 10 T cell receptor beta chains sequenced from one sample in a study of T-cell reconstitution after alpha-beta-depleted transplantation in children. Unique molecular identifiers were incorporated during preparation of the TCRbeta library. TCRdb reprocessed the PCR reads via MiXCR and lists one record per CDR3 protein. The repertoire includes 350,000 to 400,000 distinct CDR3 sequences, less than 15% of them detected once, and about 3.9% sits in the top ten. Sequenced here: PBMCs, sampled from the stem cell graft. The receptors shown here come from a human donor who donated a stem cell graft to a child with Fanconi anemia.

V and J are TRBV7-8 and TRBJ2-2, with a weak D call TRBD2 (6 bases). The length of the CDR3 is 16 residues. The germline gives CDR1 SGHVS, CDR2 FQNEAQ. V lost 1 base to trimming and J lost 4 bases, with 13 bases between them. DNA of the CDR3: TGTGCCAGCAGCTTAGTATTGGGGGGAGGCACCGGGGAGCTGTTTTTT. Its translation: CASSLVLGGGTGELFF.

Many counts were recorded for this clonotype. This chain joins TRBV10-3 and TRBJ1-5, with D perhaps matching TRBD1 (6 bases). This CDR3 is built from 13 residues. CDR1 is ENHRY, CDR2 SYGVKD, per germline. Trimming left V 3 bases short and J 4 bases short, with 7 bases between. CDR3 DNA sequence: TGTGCCATCAGTGACCAGGGGAATCAGCCCCAGCATTTT. Translating gives CAISDQGNQPQHF.

This clonotype showed up just a few times. The chain recombines TRBV5-1 with TRBJ2-1; a possible D gene is TRBD1 (6 bases). The CDR3 totals 18 residues. V was shortened by 3 bases and J by 9 bases, with 28 bases between the two germline ends. Per the germline V gene, CDR1 is SGHRS and CDR2 is YFSETQ. DNA for the CDR3: TGCGCCAGCAGCTCACCCAACGCGGCACCATCTCTACAGGGTGAGCAGTTCTTC. As protein: CASSSPNAAPSLQGEQFF.

This sequence joins TRBV6-5 and TRBJ2-2; D possibly corresponds to TRBD1 (6 bases). V was cut by 4 bases and J by 1 base, with 10 bases left in between. CDR3 length: 15 amino acids. Germline values: CDR1 MNHEY, CDR2 SVGAGI. In DNA, the CDR3 is TGTGCCAGCAGTTCCCGGACAGAGAACACCGGGGAGCTGTTTTTT. It yields the protein CASSSRTENTGELFF.

This clonotype was counted many times. V usage is TRBV9 and J usage is TRBJ1-5; D gene unclear. CDR1 SGDLS and CDR2 YYNGEE come from the germline V gene. This CDR3 is 14 amino acids long. Trimming left V 4 bases short and J 5 bases short, with 13 bases between. The CDR3 here is CASSRHGMDQPQHF. CDR3 bases: TGTGCCAGCAGCCGTCACGGTATGGATCAGCCCCAGCATTTT.

The V gene is TRBV5-1, the J gene TRBJ2-3; possibly TRBD2 for D (5 bases). The CDR3 runs 13 residues. The germline V and J ends were trimmed by 4 bases and 4 bases, with 10 bases remaining between them. Germline V lookup: CDR1 SGHRS, CDR2 YFSETQ. CDR3 protein: CASSQGSSDTQYF. The DNA for the CDR3 is TGCGCCAGCAGCCAAGGGAGTTCAGATACGCAGTATTTT.

This clonotype was recorded a few times. The gene calls are TRBV6-2 or TRBV6-3 and TRBJ2-2; 8 nucleotides agree with TRBD2. CDR3 length equals 16 residues. The V and J ends lost 9 bases and 6 bases, in that order; junction bases with no gene match: 15. The germline gives CDR1 MNHEY, CDR2 SVGEGT. DNA of the CDR3: TGTGCCAGTAACCGCCCAGGGACTAGGGGAGCCGGGGAGCTGTTTTTT. The encoded protein is CASNRPGTRGAGELFF.

This clonotype has at least ten counts. The V call is TRBV5-1, the J call TRBJ1-4; D remains ambiguous. The germline V gene encodes CDR1 SGHRS and CDR2 YFSETQ. This CDR3 has 17 amino acids. V was trimmed by 0 bases and J by 1 base, leaving 13 bases between them. Here the CDR3 reads CASSLGFGEGTNEKLFF. The DNA of the CDR3 is TGCGCCAGCAGCTTGGGATTCGGGGAAGGAACTAATGAAAAACTGTTTTTT.

Remarks on this clonotype: The conserved phenylalanine or tryptophan is not found at the CDR3 terminus, so this likely reflects a read error. The CDR3 is CASSDGRGNTEAFY. In DNA form, the CDR3 reads TGTGCCAGCAGTGACGGAAGGGGGAACACTGAAGCTTTCTAT. The chain recombines TRBV2 with TRBJ1-1, with a possible D match to TRBD1 (5 bases). There are 14 residues in the CDR3. Deletions cut 3 bases from V and 1 base from J, with 9 bases between. In germline, CDR1 is SNHLY, CDR2 FYNNEI.

This clonotype has a handful of counts. This chain joins TRBV7-8 and TRBJ1-1; D call uncertain. Per germline, CDR1 SGHVS and CDR2 FQNEAQ. The CDR3 runs 13 residues. V was trimmed by 5 bases and J by 6 bases, leaving 13 bases between them. CDR3 nucleotide sequence: TGTGCCAGCAGCGATACTGGGTATGCTGAAGCTTTCTTT. Translating it yields CASSDTGYAEAFF.